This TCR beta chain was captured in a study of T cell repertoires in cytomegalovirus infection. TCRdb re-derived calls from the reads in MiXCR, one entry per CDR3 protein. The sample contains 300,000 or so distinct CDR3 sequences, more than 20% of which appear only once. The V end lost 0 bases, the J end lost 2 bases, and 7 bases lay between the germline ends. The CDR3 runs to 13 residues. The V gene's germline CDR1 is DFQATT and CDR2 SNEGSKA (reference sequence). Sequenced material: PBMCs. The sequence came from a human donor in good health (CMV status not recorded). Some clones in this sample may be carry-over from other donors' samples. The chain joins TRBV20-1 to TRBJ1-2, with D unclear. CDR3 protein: CSARDPGNYGYTF. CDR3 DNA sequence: TGCAGTGCTAGAGATCCGGGAAACTATGGCTACACCTTC.